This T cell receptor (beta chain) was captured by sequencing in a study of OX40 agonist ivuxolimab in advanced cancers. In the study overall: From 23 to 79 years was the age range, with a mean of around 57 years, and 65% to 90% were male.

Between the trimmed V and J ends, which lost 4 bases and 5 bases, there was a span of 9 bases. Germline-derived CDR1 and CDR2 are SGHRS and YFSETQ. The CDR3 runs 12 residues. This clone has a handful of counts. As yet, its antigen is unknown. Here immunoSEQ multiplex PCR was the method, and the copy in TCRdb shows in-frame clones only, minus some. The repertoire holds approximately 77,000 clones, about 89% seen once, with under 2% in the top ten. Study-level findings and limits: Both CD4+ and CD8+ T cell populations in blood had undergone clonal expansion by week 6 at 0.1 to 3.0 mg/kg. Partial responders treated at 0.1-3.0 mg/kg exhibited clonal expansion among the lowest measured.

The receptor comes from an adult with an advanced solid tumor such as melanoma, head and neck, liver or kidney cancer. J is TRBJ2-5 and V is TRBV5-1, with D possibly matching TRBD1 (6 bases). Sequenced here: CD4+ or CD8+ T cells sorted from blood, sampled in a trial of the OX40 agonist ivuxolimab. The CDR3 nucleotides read TGCGCCAGCAGCAAGGGGGAGGAGACCCAGTACTTC. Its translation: CASSKGEETQYF.